These 14 T cell receptor beta chains were sequenced from one sample in a study of CXCR3-negative and CXCR3-positive naive CD8 T cells. The study, taken as a whole, reports: Higher TRB CDR3 hydrophobicity marked CXCR3-positive naive cells relative to CXCR3-negative naive cells.

5' RACE with UMI labels generated the TRB cDNA libraries. TCRdb reprocessed the 5' RACE reads, with one entry per CDR3 protein and no DNA. The record lists over 50,000 distinct CDR3 sequences, of which the ten most abundant hold 0.8%. These TCRs are of unknown antigen specificity. The sample consisted of naive CXCR3+ CD8+ T cells from blood. Sample subset: CD45RO-CCR7+CD27+CD95- naive CD8+ T cells expressing CXCR3 (TNR3+). These receptors originate from a human donor in good health. Some clones in this sample may be carry-over from other donors' samples.

The chain employs TRBV7-6 and TRBJ2-4; TCRdb gives TRBD1 as the D gene, but with no DNA this cannot be confirmed. Germline V gives CDR1 SGHVS, CDR2 FNYEAQ. The CDR3 length is 15 residues. CDR3 amino acids: CASSPGPGTKNIQYF.

The chain carries TRBV27 and TRBJ1-1; no DNA is available, so the TRBD1 call from TCRdb remains unchecked. The CDR3 contains 16 residues. Per germline, CDR1 MNHEY and CDR2 SMNVEV (reference sequence). CDR3: CASLGLGAWLNTEAFF.

J is TRBJ2-1 and V is TRBV11-2; absent DNA, TCRdb's TRBD2 call cannot be checked. Germline V gene data show CDR1 as SGHAT and CDR2 as FQNNGV. The CDR3 totals 15 residues. The CDR3: CASSRPGPTGNEQFF.

The gene calls are TRBV20-1 and TRBJ2-1; as DNA is missing, the TRBD2 call by TCRdb cannot be tested. The CDR3 runs to 17 residues. Germline V CDR1 and CDR2: DFQATT, SNEGSKA (reference sequence). The CDR3 is CSARSPLGTFIYNEQFF.

This chain joins TRBV20-1 and TRBJ2-7; TCRdb's assignment of TRBD1 cannot be checked, as there is no DNA. The germline V gene encodes CDR1 DFQATT and CDR2 SNEGSKA (reference sequence). The CDR3 is 15 residues long. The CDR3 loop is CSARDARQDYYEQYF.

The V and J genes are TRBV7-2 and TRBJ2-1. Germline values: CDR1 SGHTA, CDR2 FQGNSA. The CDR3 runs 14 residues. This chain's CDR3 is CASSLVFPYNEQFF. Filled out from reference TRBV7-2 and TRBJ2-1, the complete variable domain reads GAGVSQSPSNKVTEKGKDVELRCDPISGHTALYWYRQSLGQGLEFLIYFQGNSAPDKSGLPSDRFSAERTGGSVSTLTIQRTQQEDSAVYLCASSLVFPYNEQFFGPGTRLTVL.

This chain connects TRBV7-9 to TRBJ1-1. Germline CDR1 reads SEHNR; CDR2 reads FQNEAQ (reference sequence). The CDR3 is 16 residues long. This CDR3 is CASSLGGGGVITEAFF.

The chain is built from TRBV3-1 and TRBJ2-7; checking the TCRdb D call of TRBD2 is not possible without DNA. This CDR3 comprises 14 residues. Germline CDR1 is LGHDT and CDR2 is YNNKEL (reference sequence). The CDR3 sequence is CASSQGTSNYEQYF.

The CDR3 spells CASGPPGGQNTEAFF. This rearrangement joins TRBV12-5 to TRBJ1-1. The CDR3 is made up of 15 amino acids. The germline V gene has CDR1 LGHNT and CDR2 FRNRAP. Full variable domain (rest looked up from reference TRBV12-5 and TRBJ1-1): DARVTQTPRHKVTEMGQEVTMRCQPILGHNTVFWYRQTMMQGLELLAYFRNRAPLDDSGMPKDRFSAEMPDATLATLKIQPSEPRDSAVYFCASGPPGGQNTEAFFGQGTRLTVV.

The rearrangement links TRBV10-3 to TRBJ2-7; as DNA is missing, the TRBD1 call by TCRdb cannot be tested. This CDR3 has 15 residues. Germline V gene data show CDR1 as ENHRY and CDR2 as SYGVKD. The CDR3 here is CAIKDVGDPPSEQYF.

J is TRBJ1-2 and V is TRBV12-3 or TRBV12-4. The CDR3 length is 15 residues. This CDR3 is CASSFLLDPSSGYTF.

The J gene is TRBJ2-7, the V gene TRBV4-3. The CDR3 totals 15 residues. The germline CDR1 and CDR2 sequences are LGHNA and YSLEER. The CDR3 reads CASSQESRLHYEQYF.

This chain joins TRBV3-1 and TRBJ2-3; TCRdb names TRBD2, which stays unverified in the absence of DNA. Germline CDR1 reads LGHDT; CDR2 reads YNNKEL (reference sequence). The CDR3 has 16 amino acids. CDR3 amino acids: CASTGTSGGNTDTQYF.

The chain uses TRBV6-6 and TRBJ2-7; with no DNA, the TCRdb D assignment of TRBD1 cannot be verified. This CDR3 contains 12 residues. CDR1 is MNHNY, CDR2 SVGAGI, per germline (reference sequence). The chain's CDR3 is CASGLRGDEQYF.